Below, 2 T cell receptor beta chains from the same sample are listed, as sequenced in a study of blood T cell repertoires in COVID-19. Assay: immunoSEQ multiplex PCR; the TCRdb copy retains only in-frame clones and omits some. The repertoire consists of over 200,000 clones, with about 90% occurring once and the leading ten covering 1% to 1.5%. Sequenced: PBMCs or T cells enriched from blood (not recorded which). The receptors derive from a human donor in a cohort exposed to, infected with or recovered from COVID-19 (not recorded which). The donor label of this sample is uncertain.

The chain carries TRBV27 and TRBJ1-5; D unclear. The V and J ends lost 0 bases and 6 bases respectively, with 6 bases between them. The CDR3 extends over 13 amino acids. Germline V gene sequence: CDR1 MNHEY, CDR2 SMNVEV (reference sequence). The CDR3 DNA reads TGTGCCAGCAGTTTATCGTCCGTTCAGCCCCAGCATTTT. Amino acids: CASSLSSVQPQHF.

The chain has TRBV7-9 and TRBJ2-5, with TRBD1 matching 9 bases. Germline CDR1 and CDR2: SEHNR and FQNEAQ (reference sequence). The CDR3 sequence is 16 residues long. The junction had 7 bases not matched to a gene; V was cut back by 5 bases and J by 0 bases. CDR3 sequence (DNA): TGTGCCAGCAGCCCGCGGACAGGGGAATACCAAGAGACCCAGTACTTC. It is translated as CASSPRTGEYQETQYF.